The rows below give T cell receptor beta chains drawn from one sample of a study of cytomegalovirus exposure and HLA in healthy donors. TCRdb keeps only in-frame clones here, not all; method: immunoSEQ multiplex PCR. The sample carries 120,000 or so clones, roughly nine tenths recorded once. The sequenced sample consisted of PBMCs. Receptors originate from a woman younger than 30 in good health and CMV-seronegative. Each CDR3 is given with its conserved first and last residue. Fields, in order: J gene, D gene, clone size, V gene, CDR3 DNA, CDR3 protein. The D gene is left open where the match is weak. Rows give clone size only sometimes, using once, few, many, or a class for an expanded clone.

J: TRBJ2-2
D: NA
size: NA
V: TRBV11-2
DNA: TGTGCCAGCAGCTTAGATCTCGCGCAGGGTTCGTTTTTT
CDR3: CASSLDLAQGSFF

J: TRBJ2-6
D: TRBD2
size: NA
V: TRBV19
DNA: TGTGCCAGTAGTCCGATGGCCCCCCAGCGGGAGACCTACTCTGGGGCCAACGTCCTGACTTTC
CDR3: CASSPMAPQRETYSGANVLTF

J: TRBJ1-5
D: NA
size: NA
V: TRBV30
DNA: TGTGCCTGGAGTGTAGGCGGGGGGAATCAGCCCCAGCATTTT
CDR3: CAWSVGGGNQPQHF

J: TRBJ2-1
D: TRBD1
size: NA
V: TRBV5-1
DNA: TGCGCCAGCAGCCCACGAGACAGGGGTAATGAGCAGTTCTTC
CDR3: CASSPRDRGNEQFF

J: TRBJ2-3
D: TRBD2
size: NA
V: TRBV28
DNA: TGTGCCAGCAGTTCGGAGGGACTAGCGGGATATTGGGCGCAGTATTTT
CDR3: CASSSEGLAGYWAQYF

J: TRBJ1-2
D: TRBD1
size: NA
V: TRBV27
DNA: TGTGCCAGCAGTTCCAGGGGGCTTAACTATGGCTACACCTTC
CDR3: CASSSRGLNYGYTF

J: TRBJ1-2
D: NA
size: NA
V: TRBV11-2
DNA: TGTGCCAGCAGCCCCGCGGGGGGACACCTGTGGGTTGAACATGGCTACACCTTC
CDR3: CASSPAGGHLWVEHGYTF

J: TRBJ1-1
D: NA
size: once
V: TRBV7-9
DNA: TGTGCCACCTGGAACACTGAAGCTTTCTTT
CDR3: CATWNTEAFF

J: TRBJ2-7
D: TRBD1
size: NA
V: TRBV5-1
DNA: TGCGCCAGCAGCCCAATACAGGGGCCCTACGAGCAGTACTTC
CDR3: CASSPIQGPYEQYF

J: TRBJ2-2
D: NA
size: NA
V: TRBV11-3
DNA: TGTGCCAGCAGCTTAGGCGAGCACACCGGGGAGCTGTTTTTT
CDR3: CASSLGEHTGELFF

J: TRBJ2-1
D: TRBD1
size: once
V: TRBV6-6
DNA: TGTGCCAGCAGTTACGGGACAGGGGGGTGGAGCAATGAGCAGTTCTTC
CDR3: CASSYGTGGWSNEQFF

J: TRBJ1-2
D: TRBD1
size: NA
V: TRBV7-8
DNA: TGTGCCAGCAGCTTAATGGGACAGGGGTCTTCGGGCTATGGCTACACCTTC
CDR3: CASSLMGQGSSGYGYTF

J: TRBJ1-4
D: NA
size: NA
V: TRBV15
DNA: TGTGCCACCAGCAGCCTCCTAGGGGCCACTAATGAAAAACTGTTTTTT
CDR3: CATSSLLGATNEKLFF

J: TRBJ2-3
D: NA
size: NA
V: TRBV4-2
DNA: TGTGCCAGCAGCCAAGTAGGCGGGTACGGCGCAGATACGCAGTATTTT
CDR3: CASSQVGGYGADTQYF

J: TRBJ2-7
D: NA
size: once
V: TRBV2
DNA: TGTGCCAGCAGTGAAGCGCTTGGCAGCCGTTCGGGGCAGTACTTC
CDR3: CASSEALGSRSGQYF